This is a list of T cell receptor beta chains from one sample in a study of memory CD4+ T cells and cytomegalovirus serostatus. Generated by immunoSEQ multiplex PCR, the TCRdb table keeps only in-frame clones and is missing some. The sample lists tens of thousands of clones; 75% to 80% were seen once. Source material: memory CD4+ T cells from blood. These receptor sequences come from an adult in good health and CMV-seropositive. CDR3s include the opening cysteine and the closing phenylalanine or tryptophan. A D gene is named only where the DNA matches it firmly. Only some rows state a clone size, as once, few, many or a class for expanded clones.

DNA: TGTGCCAGCTCACCATCGGGAGAGACCCAGTACTTC; CDR3: CASSPSGETQYF; V: TRBV18; size: NA; length: 12; J: TRBJ2-5; D: NA
DNA: TGTGCCAGCAGCTCATACCACCGGACCCTCATCAGTGGTGGGCAGTTCTTC; CDR3: CASSSYHRTLISGGQFF; V: TRBV7-9; size: NA; length: 17; J: TRBJ2-1; D: NA
DNA: TGTGCCAGCAGTAACAGGCAGGGGGGTGAAAAACTGTTTTTT; CDR3: CASSNRQGGEKLFF; V: TRBV6-6; size: NA; length: 14; J: TRBJ1-4; D: TRBD1
DNA: TGCGCCAGCAGGAAAGCCCGACAGGCAGTGTACGAGCAGTACTTC; CDR3: CASRKARQAVYEQYF; V: TRBV23-1; size: NA; length: 15; J: TRBJ2-7; D: NA
DNA: TGTGCCAGTACCCCGACAGGGAACTACGAAAAACTGTTTTTT; CDR3: CASTPTGNYEKLFF; V: TRBV19; size: NA; length: 14; J: TRBJ1-4; D: TRBD1
DNA: TGTGCCAGTAGTATAAAGCGGGAGTCTTACGAGCAGTACTTC; CDR3: CASSIKRESYEQYF; V: TRBV19; size: NA; length: 14; J: TRBJ2-7; D: TRBD2
DNA: TGTGCCAGCAGCGCCCCGGACGGGGGCACCGGGGAGCTGTTTTTT; CDR3: CASSAPDGGTGELFF; V: TRBV6-5; size: NA; length: 15; J: TRBJ2-2; D: NA
DNA: TGTGCCAGCAGCTTTCCGCGTGTCCATGAGCAGTTCTTC; CDR3: CASSFPRVHEQFF; V: TRBV7-8; size: NA; length: 13; J: TRBJ2-1; D: NA
DNA: TGCAGTGCTAGTGGGCGGGAGACCCAGTACTTC; CDR3: CSASGRETQYF; V: TRBV20-1; size: NA; length: 11; J: TRBJ2-5; D: NA
DNA: TGTGCCAGCAAGACCCTCAGACAGGAAAACTACGAGCAGTACTTC; CDR3: CASKTLRQENYEQYF; V: TRBV6-1; size: NA; length: 15; J: TRBJ2-7; D: NA
DNA: TGTGCCAGCAGTCGCCGGGGACAGGGTGAATGGAACGAGCAGTACTTC; CDR3: CASSRRGQGEWNEQYF; V: TRBV2; size: NA; length: 16; J: TRBJ2-7; D: TRBD1
DNA: TGTGCCAGCAGCAGCGGTCCCGTCTCTGGGGCCAACGTCCTGACTTTC; CDR3: CASSSGPVSGANVLTF; V: TRBV7-3; size: NA; length: 16; J: TRBJ2-6; D: NA
DNA: TGTGCCAGCACCCAAGGGCTAGTAGTGGATACGCAGTATTTT; CDR3: CASTQGLVVDTQYF; V: TRBV7-2; size: NA; length: 14; J: TRBJ2-3; D: NA
DNA: TGTGCCAGCAGTGAGGGGGGCGCTGGAAACACCATATATTTT; CDR3: CASSEGGAGNTIYF; V: TRBV6-1; size: NA; length: 14; J: TRBJ1-3; D: NA
DNA: TGTGCCAGCAGTGGACTAGCGGGAAACACAGATACGCAGTATTTT; CDR3: CASSGLAGNTDTQYF; V: TRBV2; size: NA; length: 15; J: TRBJ2-3; D: TRBD2
DNA: TGTGCCAGCAGTTTCGGGGGCTTCCAAGAGACCCAGTACTTC; CDR3: CASSFGGFQETQYF; V: TRBV28; size: NA; length: 14; J: TRBJ2-5; D: NA
DNA: TGTGCCATCAGGGGACAGGGAAAAAACACCATATATTTT; CDR3: CAIRGQGKNTIYF; V: TRBV10-3; size: NA; length: 13; J: TRBJ1-3; D: TRBD1
DNA: TGTGCCAGCAGCAAGGGGACTAGCGGGAGGACAGATACGCAGTATTTT; CDR3: CASSKGTSGRTDTQYF; V: TRBV11-3; size: NA; length: 16; J: TRBJ2-3; D: TRBD2
DNA: TGCGCCAGCAGCCCTGTCGGAGCAACCTACGAGCAGTACTTC; CDR3: CASSPVGATYEQYF; V: TRBV4-3; size: NA; length: 14; J: TRBJ2-7; D: NA
DNA: TGTGCCAGCAGTCCCAGGATGACGGCGGACATTCAGTACTTC; CDR3: CASSPRMTADIQYF; V: TRBV28; size: NA; length: 14; J: TRBJ2-4; D: NA
DNA: TGTGCCATCAACGACAGGGGATCTGGAAACACCATATATTTT; CDR3: CAINDRGSGNTIYF; V: TRBV10-3; size: NA; length: 14; J: TRBJ1-3; D: TRBD1
DNA: TGTGCCAGCAGTGACGTTACAGGGAGGGGGAACACTGAAGCTTTCTTT; CDR3: CASSDVTGRGNTEAFF; V: TRBV6-1; size: medium-sized; length: 16; J: TRBJ1-1; D: NA
DNA: TGTGCCAGCAGCTTATTCCGGGGACCCCAAGAGACCCAGTACTTC; CDR3: CASSLFRGPQETQYF; V: TRBV7-3; size: medium-sized; length: 15; J: TRBJ2-5; D: NA
DNA: TGTGCCAGCGCAGGGGACATATGGGGATATAGCAATCAGCCCCAGCATTTT; CDR3: CASAGDIWGYSNQPQHF; V: TRBV28; size: NA; length: 17; J: TRBJ1-5; D: NA
DNA: TGTGCCAGCAGCTTAGTTCAGGGGTCCGACTATGGCTACACCTTC; CDR3: CASSLVQGSDYGYTF; V: TRBV5-4; size: NA; length: 15; J: TRBJ1-2; D: NA
DNA: TGTGCCAGCGCCTACAGGGGCCAGAACACTGAAGCTTTCTTT; CDR3: CASAYRGQNTEAFF; V: TRBV28; size: NA; length: 14; J: TRBJ1-1; D: TRBD1
DNA: TGCGCCAGCAGCTTGGAGGGCAGAGAGACCCAGTACTTC; CDR3: CASSLEGRETQYF; V: TRBV5-1; size: NA; length: 13; J: TRBJ2-5; D: NA
DNA: TGTGCCAGCAGCTTCCAGGGGGATGGTGGTGAAAAACTGTTTTTT; CDR3: CASSFQGDGGEKLFF; V: TRBV7-9; size: NA; length: 15; J: TRBJ1-4; D: TRBD1
DNA: TGCGCCAGCAGCTTCGGAGGGGGCGCGGGAGCGGTTGGCTACACCTTC; CDR3: CASSFGGGAGAVGYTF; V: TRBV5-1; size: NA; length: 16; J: TRBJ1-2; D: TRBD1